The following is a TCR beta chain sequence with its context. Extracted RNA was reverse transcribed into cDNA, the sequencing template. Repertoires were generated with immunoSEQ multiplex PCR, while TCRdb's copy carries only in-frame clones and drops some. Here the sample spans 93,000 or so clones, 55% being singletons. Germline loops: CDR1 MDHEN, CDR2 SYDVKM. This CDR3 comprises 16 residues. V lost 6 bases to trimming and J lost 0 bases, with 18 bases between them. The data belong to a study of CD8+ T cells in alopecia areata. The receptor comes from a human donor in good health. The genes are TRBV28 and TRBJ2-7, with D possibly matching TRBD2 (5 bases). The specimen was CD4+ T cells sorted from blood. The CDR3 bases are TGTGCCAGCAGCCCTACGGACGGAGGCAGCTCCTACGAGCAGTACTTC. It encodes CASSPTDGGSSYEQYF.